These 28 T cell receptor beta chains share one sample of origin, sequenced in a study of cytomegalovirus exposure and HLA in healthy donors. PCR was performed using 60 Vbeta and 13 Jbeta primers. Only in-frame clones appear in the TCRdb table, and some are missing; sequencing was by immunoSEQ multiplex PCR. Among nearly 110,000 clones, 60% to 80% were seen once, and the ten largest hold less than 0.95%. Sequenced sample: PBMCs. Receptor source: a boy aged 5 to 17 in good health and CMV-seronegative.

The CDR3, as DNA: TGTGCCAGCAGCTTAATGGGGACAGCGGCCTATGGCTACACCTTC. Protein: CASSLMGTAAYGYTF. The V and J genes are TRBV7-8 and TRBJ1-2, with TRBD1 matching over 7 bases. Germline V CDR1 and CDR2: SGHVS, FQNEAQ. The CDR3 length is 15 residues. Trimming took 2 bases from V and 4 from J; bases not matched to a gene: 7.

The chain carries TRBV6-6 and TRBJ1-1; the D gene is possibly TRBD1 (6 bases). V was shortened by 5 bases and J by 5 bases, with 18 bases between the two germline ends. This CDR3 contains 15 residues. Germline CDR1 MNHNY, CDR2 SVGAGI (reference sequence). For the CDR3, the DNA is TGTGCCAGCAGTCACCCCGGGGGGCCTGGAACTGAAGCTTTCTTT. Translation: CASSHPGGPGTEAFF.

The chain is built from TRBV4-3 and TRBJ2-3, with TRBD2 identical over 8 bases. The CDR3 spans 17 residues. After removal of 0 bases from V and 2 bases from J, the junction contained 7 bases not matched to a gene. Germline assignment: CDR1 LGHNA and CDR2 YSLEER. The CDR3 DNA reads TGCGCCAGCAGCCAAGATTTGGCTAGCGGGTTCACAGATACGCAGTATTTT. This translates into CASSQDLASGFTDTQYF.

The J gene is TRBJ1-2, the V gene TRBV6-5, with D possibly being TRBD1 (5 bases). CDR1 is MNHEY and CDR2 is SVGAGI in the germline V gene. Trimming took 8 bases from V and 8 from J, leaving 21 bases between them. This CDR3 contains 14 residues. This CDR3 is CASSRHPSGVGYTF. The CDR3 DNA reads TGTGCCAGCTCCCGCCATCCTTCGGGGGTAGGCTACACCTTC.

The V gene is TRBV29-1, the J gene TRBJ2-6, with TRBD1 as a possible D gene (6 bases). Trimming pared 6 bases from V and 0 bases from J, leaving 12 bases between. Germline CDR1 and CDR2: SQVTM and ANQGSEA. This CDR3 has 15 amino acids. The CDR3 DNA sequence: TGCAGCGTAGGACAGTTCCGCTCTGGGGCCAACGTCCTGACTTTC. It specifies CSVGQFRSGANVLTF.

On this clone itself: Compared with germline, one end of the junction differs, possibly owing to a read error. The chain employs TRBV9 and TRBJ2-3; D is ambiguous. CDR1 is SGDLS, CDR2 YYNGEE, per germline. The CDR3 spans 9 residues. CDR3 coding DNA: TGTGCCAGCAGCGTAGAGCCTAGTTTT. Its translation: CASSVEPSF.

This CDR3 is CASSLREGLQFF. CDR3 in DNA: TGTGCCAGCAGTCTAAGGGAGGGTTTGCAGTTCTTC. This chain joins TRBV2 and TRBJ2-1, with 7 bases fitting TRBD2. Trimming took 5 bases from V and 12 from J; bases not matched to a gene: 7. CDR3 length: 12 amino acids. The germline gives CDR1 SNHLY, CDR2 FYNNEI. The full variable domain, completed using reference TRBV2 and TRBJ2-1, is EPEVTQTPSHQVTQMGQEVILRCVPISNHLYFYWYRQILGQKVEFLVSFYNNEISEKSEIFDDQFSVERPDGSNFTLKIRSTKLEDSAMYFCASSLREGLQFFGPGTRLTVL.

This clone was seen only once. The J gene is TRBJ1-1, the V gene TRBV9; no clear D. Germline V CDR1 and CDR2: SGDLS, YYNGEE. The CDR3 runs to 14 residues. V gave up 1 base and J gave up 3 bases, with 10 bases separating them. The CDR3 spells CASSVSPEHTEAFF. DNA for the CDR3: TGTGCCAGCAGCGTAAGCCCGGAGCACACTGAAGCTTTCTTT.

The chain couples TRBV4-3 to TRBJ1-2; a possible D gene is TRBD1 (5 bases). Trimming left V 3 bases short and J 2 bases short, with 10 bases between. CDR1 is LGHNA and CDR2 is YSLEER in the germline V gene. There are 14 residues in the CDR3. The CDR3, as DNA: TGCGCCAGCAGCCATTTAAACAGGAACTATGGCTACACCTTC. Amino acid sequence: CASSHLNRNYGYTF.

The rearrangement links TRBV7-3 to TRBJ2-3; TRBD2 matches 7 bases. V was clipped by 5 bases and J by 0 bases; unmatched bases: 8. The CDR3 totals 16 residues. Germline V gene data show CDR1 as SGHTA and CDR2 as FQGTGA. CDR3: CASSQRPSGSTDTQYF. As DNA, the CDR3 is TGTGCCAGCAGCCAACGGCCTAGCGGCAGCACAGATACGCAGTATTTT.

The V call is TRBV7-8, the J call TRBJ2-7; TRBD2 aligns across 9 bases. Trimming at V came to 2 bases and at J to 0 bases, leaving 8 bases not matched to a gene. The germline V gene encodes CDR1 SGHVS and CDR2 FQNEAQ. CDR3 length: 17 residues. CDR3: CASSLSLSGGFSYEQYF. The CDR3 DNA is TGTGCCAGCAGCTTATCGCTTAGCGGGGGCTTCTCCTACGAGCAGTACTTC.

Notes on this clone: The conserved phenylalanine or tryptophan normally closing the CDR3 is absent here, so this likely arose from a read error. V usage is TRBV10-3 and J usage is TRBJ1-5; the D is unclear. Trimming pared 7 bases from V and 1 base from J, leaving 14 bases between. Per germline, CDR1 ENHRY and CDR2 SYGVKD. The CDR3 loop spans 15 amino acids. The CDR3 region is CAITSGIGSNQPQHV. CDR3 nucleotide sequence: TGTGCCATCACGTCGGGGATTGGGAGCAATCAGCCCCAGCATGTT.

The chain has TRBV5-1 and TRBJ2-5; the D is unclear. The CDR3 has 16 amino acids. The V end lost 0 bases, the J end lost 5 bases, and 17 bases lay between the germline ends. Germline CDR1 reads SGHRS; CDR2 reads YFSETQ. CDR3 residues: CASSLDSNPGGETQYF. CDR3 bases: TGCGCCAGCAGCTTGGACTCAAACCCAGGTGGGGAGACCCAGTACTTC.

Only one count was recorded for this clone. The gene calls are TRBV6-5 and TRBJ1-4; D is possibly TRBD1 (5 bases). V lost 0 bases to trimming and J lost 0 bases, with 8 bases between them. CDR1 and CDR2 from the germline V gene are MNHEY and SVGAGI. The CDR3 covers 16 residues. CDR3 in amino acids: CASSYSRTTTNEKLFF. The CDR3 nucleotides read TGTGCCAGCAGTTACTCGAGGACAACAACTAATGAAAAACTGTTTTTT.

The V gene is TRBV5-3, the J gene TRBJ2-1; TRBD2 agrees at 13 bases. TRBV5-3 is classed as an ORF, of uncertain function. This CDR3 comprises 16 residues. The J segment lost 6 bases and the V segment lost 2 bases, leaving 5 bases of the junction unmatched. CDR3 amino acids: CARSLTGLAGANEQFF. The CDR3 DNA is TGTGCCAGAAGCTTAACAGGACTAGCGGGGGCCAATGAGCAGTTCTTC.

V usage is TRBV5-4 and J usage is TRBJ2-1; the match to TRBD2 covers 11 bases. The germline V gene encodes CDR1 SGHNT and CDR2 YYREEE (reference sequence). V was clipped by 4 bases and J by 4 bases; unmatched bases: 7. The CDR3 runs 16 residues. CDR3 loop: CASSPKTSGEYNEQFF. The CDR3 coding sequence is TGTGCCAGCAGCCCGAAGACTAGCGGGGAGTACAATGAGCAGTTCTTC. Filled out from reference TRBV5-4 and TRBJ2-1, the complete variable domain reads ETGVTQSPTHLIKTRGQQVTLRCSSQSGHNTVSWYQQALGQGPQFIFQYYREEENGRGNFPPRFSGLQFPNYSSELNVNALELDDSALYLCASSPKTSGEYNEQFFGPGTRLTVL.

This chain uses TRBV7-8 with TRBJ1-5; 10 bases align to TRBD1. J was trimmed by 7 bases and V by 0 bases; bases with no gene match: 3. This CDR3 is 15 amino acids long. CDR1 and CDR2 (germline): SGHVS, FQNEAQ. The CDR3, as DNA: TGTGCCAGCAGCTTAGCGACAGGGGGCTTACAGCCCCAGCATTTT. This codes for CASSLATGGLQPQHF.

This clone appeared a single time. The rearrangement uses TRBV7-9 and TRBJ1-2; the D is unclear. Looked up from germline, CDR1 is SEHNR and CDR2 is FQNEAQ (reference sequence). The CDR3 is 14 residues long. Between the trimmed V and J ends, which lost 1 base and 8 bases, there was a span of 14 bases. CDR3 in DNA: TGTGCCAGCAGCTTAGAGGTTCTGGGCGACGGCTACACCTTC. This translates into CASSLEVLGDGYTF. The full variable domain, its missing parts supplied by reference TRBV7-9 and TRBJ1-2, is DTGVSQNPRHKITKRGQNVTFRCDPISEHNRLYWYRQTLGQGPEFLTYFQNEAQLEKSRLLSDRFSAERPKGSFSTLEIQRTEQGDSAMYLCASSLEVLGDGYTFGSGTRLTVV.

This clone is a singleton in its sample. This CDR3 is also generated by other DNA sequences in the sample. The chain couples TRBV30 to TRBJ1-5; 11 bases match TRBD1. This CDR3 is 17 amino acids long. Per germline, CDR1 GTSNPN and CDR2 SVGIG (reference sequence). CDR3 region: CAWGDRGGGIGNQPQHF. The CDR3 region has the DNA TGTGCGTGGGGGGACAGGGGGGGTGGTATCGGCAATCAGCCCCAGCATTTT.

The chain is built from TRBV4-1 and TRBJ2-2; no clear D gene. V was pared by 5 bases and J by 3 bases, with 16 bases between. The CDR3 has 16 residues. Germline V gene lookup returns CDR1 MGHRA and CDR2 YSYEKL. CDR3 sequence: CASSDRTRQYTGELFF. The CDR3 DNA sequence: TGCGCCAGCAGCGATCGAACGCGGCAATACACCGGGGAGCTGTTTTTT.

The chain uses TRBV7-9 and TRBJ1-3; D is perhaps TRBD1 (6 bases). Germline V gene data show CDR1 as SEHNR and CDR2 as FQNEAQ (reference sequence). Deletions cut 4 bases from V and 3 bases from J, with 25 bases between. This CDR3 is built from 19 residues. The CDR3 DNA follows: TGTGCCAGCAGCTCAGCGGACAGACCCGTTCTCTTTTTTGGAAACACCATATATTTT. It specifies CASSSADRPVLFFGNTIYF.

This clone was detected only a few times. The rearrangement joins TRBV25-1 to TRBJ2-7; TRBD1 agrees at 11 bases. The CDR3 covers 15 residues. CDR1 is MGHDK, CDR2 SYGVNS, per germline. V shed 0 bases, J shed 4 bases, and the junction held 2 bases outside the gene matches. The CDR3, as DNA: TGTGCCAGCAGTGAATATGGGACAGGGGGGTACGAGCAGTACTTC. This gives the protein CASSEYGTGGYEQYF.

The rearrangement uses TRBV29-1 and TRBJ2-5; the D is unclear. V lost 7 bases and J 4 bases, leaving 16 bases between the germline ends. CDR1 SQVTM and CDR2 ANQGSEA come from the germline V gene. This CDR3 region has 13 residues. The CDR3 loop reads CSAYAPNLETQYF. CDR3 in DNA: TGCAGCGCTTACGCGCCCAACTTAGAGACCCAGTACTTC.

This clone has only a few counts. This chain connects TRBV5-1 to TRBJ2-1; 11 positions agree with TRBD1. Losses at the gene ends were 4 bases for V and 7 bases for J; bases not matched to a gene: 7. Germline V CDR1 and CDR2: SGHRS, YFSETQ. The CDR3 is 15 amino acids. The CDR3 loop is CASSPGQGAQNEQFF. The CDR3 region has the DNA TGCGCCAGCAGCCCTGGACAGGGGGCTCAAAATGAGCAGTTCTTC.

This chain connects TRBV4-3 to TRBJ2-7; 7 bases agree with TRBD1. The CDR3 runs to 19 residues. From germline, CDR1 is LGHNA and CDR2 YSLEER. Unmatched junction bases numbered 16, after V lost 2 bases and J lost 0 bases. The CDR3 DNA reads as TGCGCCAGCAGCCAATACGATTTACGCCAGGACAGGAGCTCCTACGAGCAGTACTTC. This sequence encodes CASSQYDLRQDRSSYEQYF.

The chain combines TRBV29-1 with TRBJ1-1; D remains unclear. The germline V gene encodes CDR1 SQVTM and CDR2 ANQGSEA. This CDR3 spans 11 amino acids. Trimming pared 6 bases from V and 6 bases from J, leaving 11 bases between. The CDR3 reads CSVRGWAEAFF. The CDR3 DNA reads TGCAGCGTCCGAGGGTGGGCTGAAGCTTTCTTT.

Only a few counts were recorded for this clone. This chain connects TRBV5-1 to TRBJ2-3; TRBD2 aligns across 7 bases. Germline CDR1 SGHRS, CDR2 YFSETQ. V lost 4 bases to trimming and J lost 3 bases; unmatched junction nucleotides: 8. The CDR3 has 15 residues. DNA for the CDR3: TGCGCCAGCAGCCCCCGGGACTACCAGACAGATACGCAGTATTTT. Translated, it gives CASSPRDYQTDTQYF.

The chain joins TRBV4-1 to TRBJ2-7; TRBD2 aligns across 7 bases. With 1 base clipped from V and 2 bases from J, the junction kept 8 bases outside the gene matches. This CDR3 is 16 amino acids long. CDR1 and CDR2 from the germline V gene are MGHRA and YSYEKL. The CDR3 reads CASSQVPGGGPYEQYF. In DNA form, the CDR3 reads TGCGCCAGCAGCCAAGTTCCTGGCGGGGGACCCTACGAGCAGTACTTC.